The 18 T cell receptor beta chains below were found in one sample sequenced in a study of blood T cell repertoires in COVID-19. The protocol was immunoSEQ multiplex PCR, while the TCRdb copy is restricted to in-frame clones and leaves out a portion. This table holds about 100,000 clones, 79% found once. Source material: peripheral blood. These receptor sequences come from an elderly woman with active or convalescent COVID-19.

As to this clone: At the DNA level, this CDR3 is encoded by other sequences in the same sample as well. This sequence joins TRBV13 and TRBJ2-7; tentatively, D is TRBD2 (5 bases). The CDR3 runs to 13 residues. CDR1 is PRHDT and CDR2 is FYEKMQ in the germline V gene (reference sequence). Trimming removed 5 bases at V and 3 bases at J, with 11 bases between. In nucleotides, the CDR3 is TGTGCCAGCAGCCTCACGGGGTTCTACGAGCAGTACTTC. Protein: CASSLTGFYEQYF.

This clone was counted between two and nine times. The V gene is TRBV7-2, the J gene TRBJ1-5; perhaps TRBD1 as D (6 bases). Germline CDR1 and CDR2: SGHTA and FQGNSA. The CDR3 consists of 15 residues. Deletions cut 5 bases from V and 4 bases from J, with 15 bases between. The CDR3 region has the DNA TGTGCCAGCAGCCCCCGGGGACACCCAAATCAGCCCCAGCATTTT. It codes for CASSPRGHPNQPQHF.

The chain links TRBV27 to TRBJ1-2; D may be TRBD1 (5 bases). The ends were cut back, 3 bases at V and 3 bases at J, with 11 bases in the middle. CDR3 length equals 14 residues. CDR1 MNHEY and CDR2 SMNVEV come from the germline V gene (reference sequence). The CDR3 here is CASSFSGAHYGYTF. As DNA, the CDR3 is TGTGCCAGCAGTTTTAGTGGGGCCCACTATGGCTACACCTTC.

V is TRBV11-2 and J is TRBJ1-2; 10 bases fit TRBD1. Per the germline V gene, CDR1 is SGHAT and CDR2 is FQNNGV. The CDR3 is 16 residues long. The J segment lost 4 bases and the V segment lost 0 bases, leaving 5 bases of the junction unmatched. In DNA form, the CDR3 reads TGTGCCAGCAGCTTAGACGGGGGGACAGGGGTCTATGGCTACACCTTC. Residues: CASSLDGGTGVYGYTF.

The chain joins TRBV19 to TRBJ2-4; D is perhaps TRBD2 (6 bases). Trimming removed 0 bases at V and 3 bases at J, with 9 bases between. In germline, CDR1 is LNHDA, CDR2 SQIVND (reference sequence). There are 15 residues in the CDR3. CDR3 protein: CASSIESGVKNIQYF. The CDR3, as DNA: TGTGCCAGTAGTATAGAGTCGGGGGTCAAAAACATTCAGTACTTC.

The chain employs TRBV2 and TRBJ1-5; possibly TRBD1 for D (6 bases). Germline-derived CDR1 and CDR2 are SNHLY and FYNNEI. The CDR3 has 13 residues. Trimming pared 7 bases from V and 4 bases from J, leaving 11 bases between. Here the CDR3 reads CASKSDSNQPQHF. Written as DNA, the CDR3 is TGTGCCAGCAAATCGGACAGTAATCAGCCCCAGCATTTT.

Here the CDR3 reads CASSYVRTGGETQYF. DNA of the CDR3: TGTGCCAGCAGTTACGTTCGCACGGGTGGGGAGACCCAGTACTTC. The chain links TRBV6-2 or TRBV6-3 to TRBJ2-5, with unresolved D. CDR1 is MNHEY and CDR2 is SVGEGT in the germline V gene. Trimming pared 2 bases from V and 5 bases from J, leaving 15 bases between. CDR3 length: 15 amino acids.

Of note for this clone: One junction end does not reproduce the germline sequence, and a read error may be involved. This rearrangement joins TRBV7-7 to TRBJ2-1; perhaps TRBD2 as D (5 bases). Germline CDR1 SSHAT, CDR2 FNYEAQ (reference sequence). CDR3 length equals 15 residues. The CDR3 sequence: CASSRSEGTYNEQFF. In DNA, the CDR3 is TGTGCTAGCAGCCGGTCCGAGGGCACCTACAATGAGCAGTTCTTC.

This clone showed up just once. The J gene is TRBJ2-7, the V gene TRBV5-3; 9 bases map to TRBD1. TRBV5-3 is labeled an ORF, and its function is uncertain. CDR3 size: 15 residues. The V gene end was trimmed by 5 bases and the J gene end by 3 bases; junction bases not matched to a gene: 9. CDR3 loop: CARRLPGQGFYEQYF. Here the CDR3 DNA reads TGTGCCAGAAGGCTACCGGGACAGGGTTTCTACGAGCAGTACTTC.

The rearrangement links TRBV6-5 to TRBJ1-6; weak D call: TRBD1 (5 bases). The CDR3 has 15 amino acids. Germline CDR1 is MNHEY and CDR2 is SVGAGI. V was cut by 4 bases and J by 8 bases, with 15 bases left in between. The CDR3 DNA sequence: TGTGCCAGCAGTTCCCTCAGGGTATCGGATTCACCCCTCCACTTT. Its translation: CASSSLRVSDSPLHF.

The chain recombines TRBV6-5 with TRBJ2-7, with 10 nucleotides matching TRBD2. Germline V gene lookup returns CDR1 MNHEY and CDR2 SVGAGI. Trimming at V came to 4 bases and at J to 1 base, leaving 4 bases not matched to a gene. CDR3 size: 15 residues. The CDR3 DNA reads TGTGCCAGCAGTTCCAGGACTAGCGGTTCCTACGAGCAGTACTTC. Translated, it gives CASSSRTSGSYEQYF.

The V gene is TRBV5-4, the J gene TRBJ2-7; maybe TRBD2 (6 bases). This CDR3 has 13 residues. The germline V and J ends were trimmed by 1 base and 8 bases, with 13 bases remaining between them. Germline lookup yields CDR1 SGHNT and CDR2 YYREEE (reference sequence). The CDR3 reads CASSLSGEDKQYF. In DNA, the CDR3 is TGTGCCAGCAGCTTGTCGGGGGAGGATAAGCAGTACTTC.

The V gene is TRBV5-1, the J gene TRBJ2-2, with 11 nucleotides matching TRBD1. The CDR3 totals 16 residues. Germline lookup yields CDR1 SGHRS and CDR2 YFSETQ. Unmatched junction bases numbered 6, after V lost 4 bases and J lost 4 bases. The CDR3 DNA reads TGCGCCAGCAGCGTAACCGGGACAGGGGGCACCGGGGAGCTGTTTTTT. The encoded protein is CASSVTGTGGTGELFF.

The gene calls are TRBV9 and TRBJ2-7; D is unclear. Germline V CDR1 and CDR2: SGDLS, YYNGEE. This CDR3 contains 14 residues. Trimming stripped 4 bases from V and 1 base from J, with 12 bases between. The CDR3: CASSPTDKSYEQYF. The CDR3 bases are TGTGCCAGCAGCCCCACTGACAAGTCCTACGAGCAGTACTTC.

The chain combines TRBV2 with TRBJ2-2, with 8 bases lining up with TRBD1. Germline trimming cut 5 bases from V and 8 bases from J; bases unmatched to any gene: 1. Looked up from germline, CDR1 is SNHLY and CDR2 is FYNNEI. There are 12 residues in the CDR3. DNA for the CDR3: TGTGCCAGCAGTACAGGGGGTGGGGAGCTGTTTTTT. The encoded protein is CASSTGGGELFF.

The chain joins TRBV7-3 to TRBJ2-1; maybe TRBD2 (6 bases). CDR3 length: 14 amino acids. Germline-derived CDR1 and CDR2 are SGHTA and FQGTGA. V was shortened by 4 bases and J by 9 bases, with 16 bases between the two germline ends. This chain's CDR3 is CASSSGHGRGEQFF. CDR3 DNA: TGTGCCAGCAGCTCTGGCCATGGGCGGGGTGAGCAGTTCTTC.

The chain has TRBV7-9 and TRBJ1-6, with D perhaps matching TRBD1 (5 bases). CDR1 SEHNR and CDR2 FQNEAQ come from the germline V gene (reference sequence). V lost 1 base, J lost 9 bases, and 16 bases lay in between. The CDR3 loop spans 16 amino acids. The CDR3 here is CASSLGHGGEGSPLHF. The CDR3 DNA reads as TGTGCCAGCAGCTTAGGCCACGGGGGTGAGGGTTCACCCCTCCACTTT.

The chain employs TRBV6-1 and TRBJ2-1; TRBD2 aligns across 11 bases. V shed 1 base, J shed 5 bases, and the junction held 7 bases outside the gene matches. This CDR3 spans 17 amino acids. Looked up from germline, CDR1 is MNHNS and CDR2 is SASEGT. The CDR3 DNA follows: TGTGCCAGCAGTGAAGTGGTACTAGCGGGAGTAAACAATGAGCAGTTCTTC. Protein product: CASSEVVLAGVNNEQFF.